This section outlines one T cell receptor (beta chain) sequence together with its context. The source of the sample is a study of radiation and T cells in renal cell carcinoma. Here immunoSEQ multiplex PCR was the method, and the copy in TCRdb shows in-frame clones only, minus some. This sample carries about 150,000 clones, about nine tenths of them seen once, and the ten largest clones take roughly 13%. Stated time point: blood 2 weeks post-SBRT. Specified treatment: 15 Gy SBRT to primary tumor, nephrectomy 4 weeks later. The V end lost 3 bases, the J end lost 7 bases, and 13 bases lay between the germline ends. The CDR3 spans 15 residues. Germline assignment: CDR1 MNHEY and CDR2 SVGAGI.

Sequencing used blood, obtained from a patient whose treatment included radiotherapy and nephrectomy. This chain connects TRBV6-5 to TRBJ1-6; D is possibly TRBD1 (5 bases). This clonotype originated in a woman aged 45 to 65 with renal cell carcinoma. For the CDR3, the DNA is TGTGCCAGCAGTTATGGAGGGACCCTCAATTCACCCCTCCACTTT. It encodes CASSYGGTLNSPLHF.